Following are 20 T cell receptor beta chains from one sample sequenced in a study of T cell repertoires in ileal Crohn's disease. Time point in this sample: proximal margin of the surgical specimen (macroscopically non-inflamed). The assay was immunoSEQ multiplex PCR, and TCRdb's table has in-frame clones only and misses some. The table records a few thousand clones, roughly 80% of them present only once. Sample: ileal tissue. The receptors were gathered from an adult with Crohn's disease.

The CDR3 bases are TGTGCCAGCACCCGACGGACAGGGGGCCCTGGGGCCAACGTCCTGACTTTC. It is translated as CASTRRTGGPGANVLTF. The chain is built from TRBV2 and TRBJ2-6, with 11 bases fitting TRBD1. V was clipped by 7 bases and J by 2 bases; unmatched bases: 7. The CDR3 contains 17 residues. The germline gives CDR1 SNHLY, CDR2 FYNNEI.

The J gene is TRBJ2-1, the V gene TRBV27; unclear D gene. Germline CDR1 reads MNHEY; CDR2 reads SMNVEV (reference sequence). Trimming took 5 bases from V and 2 from J, leaving 10 bases between them. The CDR3 has 14 residues. The CDR3 DNA reads as TGTGCCAGCAGTAGGGTTGGGCCCTACAATGAGCAGTTCTTC. Amino acid sequence: CASSRVGPYNEQFF.

This sequence joins TRBV28 and TRBJ2-5; D not certain. There are 11 residues in the CDR3. Germline loops: CDR1 MDHEN, CDR2 SYDVKM. V lost 2 bases to trimming and J lost 4 bases, with 2 bases between them. The CDR3 here is CASSLGETQYF. As DNA, the CDR3 is TGTGCCAGCAGTTTAGGAGAGACCCAGTACTTC.

V and J are TRBV6-1 and TRBJ1-1; D might be TRBD1 (5 bases). The V gene's germline CDR1 is MNHNS and CDR2 SASEGT. The V end lost 10 bases, the J end lost 2 bases, and 14 bases lay between the germline ends. There are 13 residues in the CDR3. CDR3 protein: CATRAGLNTEAFF. CDR3 DNA: TGTGCCACCCGGGCAGGGTTAAACACTGAAGCTTTCTTT.

Concerning this clone: One end of the junction varies from germline; a read error may be responsible. The chain links TRBV18 to TRBJ2-2; 9 bases are shared with TRBD1. The germline CDR1 and CDR2 sequences are KGHSH and LQKENI. The CDR3 runs 17 residues. The CDR3 loop is CASSPPATGGGTGELFF. CDR3 DNA sequence: TGTGCCAGCTCCCCACCAGCCACAGGGGGCGGAACCGGGGAGCTGTTTTTT. The variable domain in full, with the rest retrieved from reference TRBV18 and TRBJ2-2, is NAGVMQNPRHLVRRRGQEARLRCSPMKGHSHVYWYRQLPEEGLKFMVYLQKENIIDESGMPKERFSAEFPKEGPSILRIQQVVRGDSAAYFCASSPPATGGGTGELFFGEGSRLTVL.

The chain carries TRBV5-6 and TRBJ1-5; D uncertain. This CDR3 has 14 residues. Germline loops: CDR1 SGHDT, CDR2 YYEEEE. Trimming cost V 1 base and J 4 bases, with 9 bases left between them. This CDR3 is CASSLRSANQPQHF. The CDR3 DNA is TGTGCCAGCAGCTTGCGGTCAGCTAATCAGCCCCAGCATTTT.

This clone was observed a few times. The chain is built from TRBV19 and TRBJ2-3; D gene unclear. This CDR3 has 11 residues. The V and J ends lost 3 bases and 9 bases respectively, with 7 bases between them. Per the germline V gene, CDR1 is LNHDA and CDR2 is SQIVND (reference sequence). The CDR3 sequence is CASSIRATQYF. DNA of the CDR3: TGTGCCAGTAGTATCAGAGCCACGCAGTATTTT.

The rearrangement uses TRBV6-6 and TRBJ1-4; D unresolved. This CDR3 comprises 14 residues. V lost 2 bases to trimming and J lost 7 bases, with 11 bases between them. The V gene's germline CDR1 is MNHNY and CDR2 SVGAGI (reference sequence). CDR3 DNA: TGTGCCAGCAGTTACGTCGTCGGTGGTGAAAAACTGTTTTTT. Its protein product is CASSYVVGGEKLFF.

The chain joins TRBV28 to TRBJ1-5; D is ambiguous. V lost 7 bases to trimming and J lost 6 bases, with 19 bases between them. The V gene's germline CDR1 is MDHEN and CDR2 SYDVKM. The CDR3 contains 15 residues. CDR3 sequence: CASIRPGGLLQPQHF. The CDR3 DNA follows: TGTGCCAGCATTCGACCGGGAGGGTTACTTCAGCCCCAGCATTTT.

Note on this clone: One end of the junction varies from germline; a read error may be responsible. The chain is built from TRBV2 and TRBJ2-2; TRBD2 matches 10 bases. Germline V gene sequence: CDR1 SNHLY, CDR2 FYNNEI. CDR3 length: 15 residues. CDR3 sequence (DNA): TGTGCCAGCAGCGAAGGGACTAGCGACACCGGGGAGCTGTTTTTT. Translating gives CASSEGTSDTGELFF.

This clone was observed once. This chain connects TRBV4-1 to TRBJ2-7; D ambiguous. The CDR3 sequence is 13 residues long. V lost 2 bases and J 6 bases, leaving 11 bases between the germline ends. CDR1 is MGHRA and CDR2 is YSYEKL in the germline V gene. CDR3 amino acids: CASSQFWAAEQYF. The DNA for the CDR3 is TGCGCCAGCAGCCAATTCTGGGCTGCCGAGCAGTACTTC.

Only a few counts were recorded for this clone. The chain combines TRBV19 with TRBJ2-3; D is ambiguous. V was cut by 2 bases and J by 2 bases, with 11 bases left in between. Germline CDR1 reads LNHDA; CDR2 reads SQIVND (reference sequence). This CDR3 has 15 residues. The CDR3 sequence is CASSIRHAITDTQYF. For the CDR3, the DNA is TGTGCCAGTAGTATACGACACGCAATCACAGATACGCAGTATTTT.

The CDR3 DNA sequence: TGTGCCAGCAGCCCCGACAGGACTGAAGCTTTCTTT. This gives the protein CASSPDRTEAFF. The rearrangement joins TRBV11-1 to TRBJ1-1; maybe TRBD1 (6 bases). Trimming stripped 5 bases from V and 5 bases from J, with 9 bases between. The CDR3 sequence is 12 residues long. CDR1 is SGHAT, CDR2 FQDESV, per germline (reference sequence).

This clone was found once. The chain joins TRBV7-8 to TRBJ1-2; D is perhaps TRBD1 (6 bases). In germline, CDR1 is SGHVS, CDR2 FQNEAQ. With 5 bases removed from V and 5 bases from J, the gap between germline ends came to 12 bases. CDR3 length: 13 residues. CDR3 sequence reads: CASSVDRNYGYTF. DNA of the CDR3: TGTGCCAGCAGCGTCGACAGGAATTATGGCTACACCTTC.

CDR3: CATSVRGGSTDTQYF. The CDR3, as DNA: TGTGCCACCAGTGTGAGGGGGGGAAGCACAGATACGCAGTATTTT. The chain combines TRBV15 with TRBJ2-3; the D gene is possibly TRBD2 (7 bases). Trimming stripped 6 bases from V and 0 bases from J, with 13 bases between. The CDR3 spans 15 residues. Germline CDR1 and CDR2: LNHNV and YYDKDF (reference sequence).

This chain joins TRBV7-9 and TRBJ1-2; 9 bases agree with TRBD1. Trimming removed 5 bases from V and 8 bases from J; junction bases left unmatched: 12. The germline gives CDR1 SEHNR, CDR2 FQNEAQ (reference sequence). This CDR3 is 15 amino acids long. The CDR3 DNA is TGTGCCAGCAGCATTCCGGGACAGGGTGATGGCGGCTACACCTTC. Translating it yields CASSIPGQGDGGYTF.

V and J are TRBV6-6 and TRBJ1-1; TRBD1 matches 7 bases. The V and J ends lost 8 bases and 5 bases, in that order; junction bases with no gene match: 14. Germline values: CDR1 MNHNY, CDR2 SVGAGI (reference sequence). The CDR3 totals 15 residues. The CDR3 DNA is TGTGCCAGCTCCCCCCGACAGGGCGCGGGGACTGAAGCTTTCTTT. Amino acid sequence: CASSPRQGAGTEAFF.

This clone is a singleton in its sample. The rearrangement joins TRBV4-3 to TRBJ1-1; TRBD1 might be the D (5 bases). The CDR3 runs 13 residues. From germline, CDR1 is LGHNA and CDR2 YSLEER. With 0 bases removed from V and 8 bases from J, the gap between germline ends came to 10 bases. The CDR3, as DNA: TGCGCCAGCAGCCAAGATGGGGGACGCGAAGCTTTCTTT. Its translation is CASSQDGGREAFF.

The J gene is TRBJ2-1, the V gene TRBV2; TRBD2 agrees at 13 bases. Looked up from germline, CDR1 is SNHLY and CDR2 is FYNNEI. The ends lost 7 bases at V and 9 bases at J; junction bases unmatched: 6. CDR3 length equals 14 residues. CDR3 in amino acids: CASTRLAGGAEQFF. The DNA of the CDR3 is TGTGCCAGCACCCGACTAGCGGGGGGCGCTGAGCAGTTCTTC.

This clone showed up just a few times. This chain connects TRBV18 to TRBJ2-3, with 7 bases lining up with TRBD1. Trimming took 3 bases from V and 0 from J; bases not matched to a gene: 12. Germline V gene data show CDR1 as KGHSH and CDR2 as LQKENI. This CDR3 contains 18 residues. In DNA form, the CDR3 reads TGTGCCAGCTCACCCGCGGAAAACAGGGGTCGGAGCACAGATACGCAGTATTTT. Translating it yields CASSPAENRGRSTDTQYF.